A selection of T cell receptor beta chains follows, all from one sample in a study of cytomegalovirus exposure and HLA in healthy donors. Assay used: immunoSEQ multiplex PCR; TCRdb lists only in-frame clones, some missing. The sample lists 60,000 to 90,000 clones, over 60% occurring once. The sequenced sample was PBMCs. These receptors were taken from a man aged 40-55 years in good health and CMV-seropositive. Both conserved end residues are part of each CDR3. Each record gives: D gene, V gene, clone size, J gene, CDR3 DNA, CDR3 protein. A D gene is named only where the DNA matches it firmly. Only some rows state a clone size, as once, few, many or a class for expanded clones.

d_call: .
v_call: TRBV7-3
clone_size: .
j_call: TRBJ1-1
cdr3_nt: TGTGCCAGCAGCTTGACAGGAAGCACTGAAGCTTTCTTT
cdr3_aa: CASSLTGSTEAFF

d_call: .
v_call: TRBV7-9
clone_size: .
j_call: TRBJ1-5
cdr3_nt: TGTGCCAGCAGCTTATTAGACAGGAATCAGCCCCAGCATTTT
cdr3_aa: CASSLLDRNQPQHF

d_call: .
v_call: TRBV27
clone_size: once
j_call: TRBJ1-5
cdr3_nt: TGTGCCAGCCGTGGCGCTGGGGGGGCTACTCAGCCCCAGCATTTT
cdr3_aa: CASRGAGGATQPQHF

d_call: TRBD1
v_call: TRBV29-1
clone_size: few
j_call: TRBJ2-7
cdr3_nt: TGCAGCGTTGATCGTCTAGGACAGGGGGTAGACGAGCAGTACTTC
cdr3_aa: CSVDRLGQGVDEQYF

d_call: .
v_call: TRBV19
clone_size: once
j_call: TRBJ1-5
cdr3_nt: TGTGCCAGTACGGAGGTGATCAATCAGCCCCAGCATTTT
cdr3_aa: CASTEVINQPQHF

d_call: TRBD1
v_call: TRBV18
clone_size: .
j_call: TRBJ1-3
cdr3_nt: TGTGCCAGCTCACTCAGACAGGGGGCTACTGGAAACACCATATATTTT
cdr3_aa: CASSLRQGATGNTIYF

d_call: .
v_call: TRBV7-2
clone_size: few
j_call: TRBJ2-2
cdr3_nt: TGTGCCAGCAGCAAACTACAGGGATCCGGGGAGCTGTTTTTT
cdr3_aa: CASSKLQGSGELFF

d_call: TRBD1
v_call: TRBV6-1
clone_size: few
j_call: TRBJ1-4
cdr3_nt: TGTGCCAGCACTAGACAGGGGAAGTCTAATGAAAAACTGTTTTTT
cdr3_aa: CASTRQGKSNEKLFF

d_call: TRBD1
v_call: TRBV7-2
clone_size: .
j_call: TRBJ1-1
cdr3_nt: TGTACCAGCAGCCGTAGGACAGGGGGCACCGCGAACACTGAAGCTTTCTTT
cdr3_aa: CTSSRRTGGTANTEAFF

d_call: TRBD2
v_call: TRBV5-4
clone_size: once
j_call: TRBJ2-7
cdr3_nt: TGTGCCAGCAGCGCGCGACTAGCTGACGAGCAGTACTTC
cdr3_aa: CASSARLADEQYF

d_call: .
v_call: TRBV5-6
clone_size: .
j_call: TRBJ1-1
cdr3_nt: TGTGCCAGCAGCTTGGATATATCTAACACTGAAGCTTTCTTT
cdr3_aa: CASSLDISNTEAFF

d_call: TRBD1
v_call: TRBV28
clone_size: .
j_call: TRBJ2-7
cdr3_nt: TGTGCCAGCAGTTTGACAGGGCGGGTATACGAGCAGTACTTC
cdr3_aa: CASSLTGRVYEQYF

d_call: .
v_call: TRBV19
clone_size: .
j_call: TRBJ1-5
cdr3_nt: TGTGCCAGTAGTATTTCGGGCAATCAGCCCCAGCATTTT
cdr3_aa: CASSISGNQPQHF

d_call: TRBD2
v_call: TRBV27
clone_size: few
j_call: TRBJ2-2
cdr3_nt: TGTGCCAGCAGTATAGAACCGGGACTAGCGGGTGGGGGGGAGCTGTTTTTT
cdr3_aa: CASSIEPGLAGGGELFF

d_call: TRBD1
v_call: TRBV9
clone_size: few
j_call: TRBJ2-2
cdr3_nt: TGTGCCAGCAGCCGACAGGGGGCTAGCACCGGGGAGCTGTTTTTT
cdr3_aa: CASSRQGASTGELFF

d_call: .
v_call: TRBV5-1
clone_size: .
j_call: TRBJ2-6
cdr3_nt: TGCGCCAGCAGCTTGACCCCGGACAGTTTAGGCTCTGGGGCCAACGTCCTGACTTTC
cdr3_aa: CASSLTPDSLGSGANVLTF

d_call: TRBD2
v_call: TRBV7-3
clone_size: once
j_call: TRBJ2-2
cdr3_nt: TGTGCCAGCAGGACTAGCGGGACTGTCGGGGAGCTGTTTTTT
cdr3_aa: CASRTSGTVGELFF

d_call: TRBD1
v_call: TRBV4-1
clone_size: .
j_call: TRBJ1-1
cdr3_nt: TGCGCCAGCAGCCAGGGAGTTTTGGGGACAGGTTCCCTGGACACTGAAGCTTTCTTT
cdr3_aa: CASSQGVLGTGSLDTEAFF

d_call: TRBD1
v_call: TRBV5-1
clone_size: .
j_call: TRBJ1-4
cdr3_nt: TGCGCCAGCAGCTTAAGAGGGGGCCCTAATGAAAAACTGTTTTTT
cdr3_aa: CASSLRGGPNEKLFF

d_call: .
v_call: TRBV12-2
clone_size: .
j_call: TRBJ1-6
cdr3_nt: TGTGCAAGTCGCCCCTGGCCAGGTACCATCTATAATTCACCCCTCCACTTT
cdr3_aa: CASRPWPGTIYNSPLHF

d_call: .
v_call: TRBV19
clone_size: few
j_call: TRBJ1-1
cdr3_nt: TGTGCCAGTAGTCTGAACAGGCTGAACACTGAAGCTTTCTTT
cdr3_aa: CASSLNRLNTEAFF

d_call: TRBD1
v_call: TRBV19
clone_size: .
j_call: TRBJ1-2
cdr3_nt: TGTGCCAGTAGTCCAGGGACAGCCAGCTATGGCTACACCTTC
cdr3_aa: CASSPGTASYGYTF

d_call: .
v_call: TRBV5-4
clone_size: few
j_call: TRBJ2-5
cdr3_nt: TGTGCCAGCAGCTTGGACAGATCTGAGACCCAGTACTTC
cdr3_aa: CASSLDRSETQYF

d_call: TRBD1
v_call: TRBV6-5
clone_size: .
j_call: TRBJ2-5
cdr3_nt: TGTGCCAGCAGGCAGACAGGGAAAGAGACCCAGTACTTC
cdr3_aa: CASRQTGKETQYF

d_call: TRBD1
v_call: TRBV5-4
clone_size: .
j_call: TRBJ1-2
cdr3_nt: TGTGCCAGCAGCTTCCAGGGGGACTATGGCTACACCTTC
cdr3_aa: CASSFQGDYGYTF

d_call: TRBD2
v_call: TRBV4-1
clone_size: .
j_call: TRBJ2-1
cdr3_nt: TGCGCCAGCAGCCAAGATGCGGGGGTAGACTACAATGAGCAGTTCTTC
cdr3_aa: CASSQDAGVDYNEQFF

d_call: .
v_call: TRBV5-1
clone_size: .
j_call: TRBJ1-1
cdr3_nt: TGCGCCAGCTCAGGCAGTGCGGGTTTGAACACTGAAGCTTTCTTT
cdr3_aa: CASSGSAGLNTEAFF

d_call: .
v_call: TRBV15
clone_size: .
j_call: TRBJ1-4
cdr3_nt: TGTGCCACCAGGGGGGGTTTGACTAATGAAAAACTGTTTTTT
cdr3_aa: CATRGGLTNEKLFF

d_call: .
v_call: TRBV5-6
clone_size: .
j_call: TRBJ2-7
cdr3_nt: TGTGCCAGCAGCTTGGATACAGGGAGCTCCTACGAGCAGTACTTC
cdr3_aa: CASSLDTGSSYEQYF

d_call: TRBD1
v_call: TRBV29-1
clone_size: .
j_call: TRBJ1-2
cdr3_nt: TGCAGCGTTGAGGCCCCGGGACAGGGTTTGGGCTACACCTTC
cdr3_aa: CSVEAPGQGLGYTF

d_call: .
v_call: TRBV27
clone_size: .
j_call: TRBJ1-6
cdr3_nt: TGTGCCAGCAGTTTTAACAGCAATAATTCACCCCTCCACTTT
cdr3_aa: CASSFNSNNSPLHF

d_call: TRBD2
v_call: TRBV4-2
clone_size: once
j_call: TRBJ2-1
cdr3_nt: TGTGCCAGCAGCCAAGTCACGTGGCGGCGGGAGTCGTACAATGAGCAGTTCTTC
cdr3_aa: CASSQVTWRRESYNEQFF

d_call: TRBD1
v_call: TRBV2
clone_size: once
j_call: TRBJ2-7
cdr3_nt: TGTGCCAGCATTCCCGGGACAGTCTCCTACGAGCAGTACTTC
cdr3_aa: CASIPGTVSYEQYF

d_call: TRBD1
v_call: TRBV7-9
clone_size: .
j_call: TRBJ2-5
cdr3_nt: TGTGCCAGCAGCTTGCAGGGGGCTGGGGTCCAAGAGACCCAGTACTTC
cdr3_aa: CASSLQGAGVQETQYF

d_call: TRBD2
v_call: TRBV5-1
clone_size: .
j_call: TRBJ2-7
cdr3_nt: TGCGCCAGCAGCTTGGGCCGCGGACTAGCCGGCCCCTACGAGCAGTACTTC
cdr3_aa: CASSLGRGLAGPYEQYF

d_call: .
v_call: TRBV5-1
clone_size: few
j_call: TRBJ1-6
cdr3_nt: TGCGCCAGCAGCTTGGGGTCGACTACCTATAATTCACCCCTCCACTTT
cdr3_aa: CASSLGSTTYNSPLHF

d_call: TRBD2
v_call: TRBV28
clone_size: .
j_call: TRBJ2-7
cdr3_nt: TGTGCCAGCAGTACCGGACTAGCGGATCAGTACTTC
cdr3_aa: CASSTGLADQYF

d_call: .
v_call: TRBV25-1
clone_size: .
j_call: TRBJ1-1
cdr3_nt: TGTGCCAGCAGTGATACAGGCAACTTGAACACTGAAGCTTTCTTT
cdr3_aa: CASSDTGNLNTEAFF

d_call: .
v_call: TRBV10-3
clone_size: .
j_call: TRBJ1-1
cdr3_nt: TGTGCCATCAGTCAACAGGGTGGGGCTGAAGCTTTCTTT
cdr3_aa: CAISQQGGAEAFF

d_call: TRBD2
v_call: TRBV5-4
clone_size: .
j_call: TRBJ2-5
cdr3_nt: TGTGCCAGCAGCCGCGGACTAGCGGGCCCAGAGACCCAGTACTTC
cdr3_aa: CASSRGLAGPETQYF